The rows below give T cell receptor beta chains drawn from one sample of a study of T cell clonotyping in hematopoietic cell transplantation. The assay was immunoSEQ multiplex PCR, and TCRdb's table has in-frame clones only and misses some. This table holds 65,000 to 80,000 clones, 95% to 97% found once. Here the sequenced sample was peripheral blood mononuclear cells, taken before stem cell transplant. All receptors come from a woman between 45 and 65 years old with acute myeloid leukemia. Some clones in this sample may be carry-over from other donors' samples. The CDR3 runs from the conserved cysteine through the conserved F or W. The D gene is left open where the match is weak.

>TRBJ1-3|TRBD1|TRBV6-6
CASRWTGEGNTIYF
TGTGCCAGCAGATGGACAGGGGAAGGAAACACCATATATTTT
>TRBJ1-2|-|TRBV6-5
CASSPRGDNYGYTF
TGTGCCAGCAGCCCGCGGGGAGATAACTATGGCTACACCTTC
>TRBJ2-1|-|TRBV30
CAWSGGGYNEQFF
TGTGCCTGGAGTGGGGGAGGTTACAATGAGCAGTTCTTC
>TRBJ1-1|-|TRBV5-1
CASTPVGGRFTEAFF
TGCGCCAGCACCCCGGTAGGGGGGCGGTTTACTGAAGCTTTCTTT
>TRBJ1-1|TRBD1|TRBV29-1
CSVDGSGRGPWGTEAFF
TGCAGCGTTGATGGGTCGGGCAGGGGGCCGTGGGGGACTGAAGCTTTCTTT
>TRBJ1-1|-|TRBV5-4
CASSPRQGRLQNTEAFF
TGTGCCAGCAGCCCCCGGCAGGGTCGCCTGCAGAACACTGAAGCTTTCTTT
>TRBJ1-1|-|TRBV10-1
CASSNRLNTEAFF
TGCGCCAGCAGTAACAGGCTTAACACTGAAGCTTTCTTT